This entry is about one TCR beta chain. Its specificity is not known. The source of the sample is a study of T cells in Graves' hyperthyroidism and ophthalmopathy. Study-level findings and limits: Within blood appeared most thyroid clonotypes that had expanded above 0.001.

The germline CDR1 and CDR2 sequences are SGDLS and YYNGEE. V shed 3 bases and J 0 bases; nucleotides not matched to a gene: 9. The CDR3 sequence is 18 residues long. Amplification targeted TCR beta CDR3 regions from RNA transcripts. Primed by the HTBI set, a first-round RT-PCR was run on the TCR CDR3. MiXCR was run by TCRdb on the multiplex PCR reads, yielding one entry per CDR3 protein. The sample carries nearly 600,000 distinct CDR3 sequences, around 14% recorded once. The sequenced material came from blood. This receptor was obtained from a woman younger than 30 with Graves' ophthalmopathy. The chain carries TRBV9 and TRBJ1-1; 12 nucleotides match TRBD1. The CDR3 loop is CASSAREGTGGLNTEAFF. The CDR3 nucleotides are TGTGCCAGCAGCGCGAGGGAGGGGACAGGGGGCTTGAACACTGAAGCTTTCTTT.